What follows is one TCR beta chain and its context. Its target is not known. Assay: immunoSEQ multiplex PCR; the TCRdb copy retains only in-frame clones and omits some. The table shows nearly 30,000 clones, with approximately 80% occurring only once. CDR3 length: 12 amino acids. Germline V gene sequence: CDR1 SGHRS, CDR2 YFSETQ. V was shortened by 0 bases and J by 7 bases, with 7 bases between the two germline ends. Lymphocytes (intraepithelial and lamina propria) were released by processing the graft tissue. These data belong to a study of graft-versus-host responses after intestinal transplantation. Overall study: Recipients had transplants, and these were multivisceral, liver-intestinal, or isolated intestinal. Study observations and caveats: Some patients had graft-donor T cell macrochimerism, and their allografts showed high graft-versus-host to host-versus-graft clonal ratios. Early post-transplant falls in HvG clones accompanied the peak levels of circulating GvH clones. GvH clones surfaced in recipient marrow, some emerging earlier in ileum or blood.

The V call is TRBV5-1, the J call TRBJ1-1, with unresolved D. The clonotype was recovered from a human patient who received an intestinal transplant, so some T cells may come from the graft donor. Sequencing used ileum tissue, obtained 98 days after intestinal transplantation. This chain's CDR3 is CASSLEGGEAFF. The CDR3 DNA sequence: TGCGCCAGCAGCTTGGAGGGTGGTGAAGCTTTCTTT.